This paragraph covers one T cell receptor beta chain sequence. Using immunoSEQ multiplex PCR, the repertoire was profiled, and TCRdb retains in-frame clones only, with some absent. The table lists fewer than 250,000 clones, 83% of them singletons, with 2% to 3% in the top ten. This sample is part of a study of blood T cell repertoires in COVID-19. Study in general: Acute and convalescent COVID-19 samples came from the United States, Italy and Spain. PBMCs, B-cell-depleted T cells, or T cells provided the cDNA or gDNA that made up the material.

The V and J ends lost 3 bases and 3 bases, in that order; junction bases with no gene match: 11. The V gene's germline CDR1 is SGDLS and CDR2 YYNGEE. The CDR3 extends over 18 amino acids. Sequencing was carried out using peripheral blood. This clonotype was obtained from a woman in her forties with active or convalescent COVID-19. The genes are TRBV9 and TRBJ2-2; 10 bases line up with TRBD1. The CDR3: CASSARTGTGDDTGELFF. Here the CDR3 DNA reads TGTGCCAGCAGCGCCCGGACCGGGACAGGGGACGACACCGGGGAGCTGTTTTTT. The whole variable domain, remainder taken from reference TRBV9 and TRBJ2-2, is DSGVTQTPKHLITATGQRVTLRCSPRSGDLSVYWYQQSLDQGLQFLIQYYNGEERAKGNILERFSAQQFPDLHSELNLSSLELGDSALYFCASSARTGTGDDTGELFFGEGSRLTVL.